This T cell receptor (beta chain) stems from a study of tissue T cells after allogeneic stem cell transplantation. Study observations and caveats: The patient cohort was small and clinically heterogeneous, with limited sampling depth.

Germline CDR1 and CDR2: MDHEN and SYDVKM. The CDR3 runs to 13 residues. V was cut by 5 bases and J by 5 bases, with 12 bases left in between. A note on this clone: No antigen is known for it.

Sequenced by immunoSEQ multiplex PCR; TCRdb stores in-frame clones only, minus some. The top ten clones hold 9.6% of a sample with about 10,000 clones, 60% of them seen once. This specimen was tissue from the jejunum, taken at autopsy. This TCR derives from a woman aged 18 to 55 with breast cancer. V gene TRBV28 combines with J gene TRBJ2-5; D gene uncertain. Here the CDR3 DNA reads TGTGCCAGCAGTCTTCCCGTTGGGGAGACCCAGTACTTC. The encoded protein is CASSLPVGETQYF.